The 19 T cell receptor beta chains listed next were all sequenced from one sample in a study of human T cells and chemical hapten exposure. The sample's time point: patch test 2, 6 weeks after DPC sensitization. This sample's treatment: therapeutic diphenylcyclopropenone sensitization with weekly scalp DPC. TCRdb re-derived calls from the RACE reads in MiXCR, one entry per CDR3 protein. The sample includes 360,000 or so distinct CDR3 sequences, roughly 6.3% of them seen just once. Source: whole blood, taken in connection with sensitization to the hapten diphenylcyclopropenone (DPC). Every receptor here comes from a woman aged 18-29 years with alopecia areata. Some clones in this sample may be carry-over from other donors' samples.

The rearrangement links TRBV10-3 to TRBJ1-1; 7 bases line up with TRBD1. V shed 7 bases and J 4 bases; nucleotides not matched to a gene: 9. CDR3 length: 14 amino acids. CDR1 and CDR2 from the germline V gene are ENHRY and SYGVKD. The CDR3 loop reads CAITRQGGGTEAFF. DNA for the CDR3: TGTGCCATCACAAGACAGGGAGGAGGCACTGAAGCTTTCTTT.

This clonotype was counted ten times or more. The chain is built from TRBV12-3 or TRBV12-4 and TRBJ2-2; TRBD2 might be the D (5 bases). With 7 bases removed from V and 4 bases from J, the gap between germline ends came to 13 bases. The CDR3 contains 14 residues. The CDR3 protein is CASMGSRGTGELFF. The CDR3 nucleotides read TGTGCCAGCATGGGGAGTCGGGGCACCGGGGAGCTGTTTTTT.

The chain is built from TRBV5-1 and TRBJ2-7; possibly TRBD2 for D (5 bases). V was clipped by 4 bases and J by 5 bases, with 22 bases between them. The CDR3 runs 16 residues. The germline CDR1 and CDR2 sequences are SGHRS and YFSETQ. The CDR3 DNA reads TGCGCCAGCAGCCGCAACCCCAGTGGGGTGGAGGACGAGCAGTACTTC. Its protein is CASSRNPSGVEDEQYF.

This clonotype was seen a few times. The V call is TRBV12-3 or TRBV12-4, the J call TRBJ2-3; 7 bases map to TRBD1. Germline trimming cut 2 bases from V and 8 bases from J; bases unmatched to any gene: 10. The CDR3 extends over 15 amino acids. CDR3 in DNA: TGTGCCAGCAGTTTATCCGCGGACTCAGGGGGTACGCAGTATTTT. This translates into CASSLSADSGGTQYF.

Details on this clonotype: A much larger clone lies a single base off, so this may be a read error. The V gene is TRBV6-6, the J gene TRBJ1-2; possibly TRBD1 for D (6 bases). The germline gives CDR1 MNHNY, CDR2 SVGAGI (reference sequence). This CDR3 has 13 amino acids. CDR3 protein: CASSYEDSYGYAF. In nucleotides, the CDR3 is TGTGCCAGCAGTTACGAGGACAGCTATGGCTACGCCTTC.

This clonotype was seen a few times. This rearrangement joins TRBV12-3 or TRBV12-4 to TRBJ1-2; 10 bases fit TRBD1. V shed 6 bases, J shed 6 bases, and the junction held 7 bases outside the gene matches. The CDR3 consists of 14 residues. The CDR3 nucleotides read TGTGCCAGCAGGTCGACAGGGGGCGATGATGGCTACACCTTC. Its protein is CASRSTGGDDGYTF.

The sample holds many counts of this clonotype. One junction end disagrees with the germline gene, perhaps due to a read error. CDR3 residues: CASSLSPAEVQAQHF. CDR3 DNA sequence: TGTGCCAGCAGTTTGAGCCCTGCCGAGGTTCAGGCCCAGCATTTT. The gene calls are TRBV27 and TRBJ1-5, with D unresolved. Germline V gene data show CDR1 as MNHEY and CDR2 as SMNVEV (reference sequence). This CDR3 is built from 15 residues.

This clonotype occurred many times. V usage is TRBV20-1 and J usage is TRBJ1-2, with D tentatively TRBD1 (6 bases). Germline CDR1 and CDR2: DFQATT and SNEGSKA (reference sequence). The V gene lost 0 bases and the J gene lost 3 bases, with 14 bases spanning the gap. CDR3 length: 15 amino acids. The CDR3 DNA reads TGCAGTGCTAGAGATTATAGGACAGAGCACTATGGCTACACCTTC. Its translation: CSARDYRTEHYGYTF.

This clonotype appeared a few times. The rearrangement joins TRBV7-9 to TRBJ1-1; weak D call: TRBD1 (6 bases). The V end was cut by 6 bases, the J end by 1 base, with 15 bases between. This CDR3 region has 15 residues. In germline, CDR1 is SEHNR, CDR2 FQNEAQ (reference sequence). As DNA, the CDR3 is TGTGCCAGCAGTATATCAGGGGCGCGGAACACTGAAGCTTTCTTT. This gives the protein CASSISGARNTEAFF. Supplemented by reference TRBV7-9 and TRBJ1-1, the full variable domain reads DTGVSQNPRHKITKRGQNVTFRCDPISEHNRLYWYRQTLGQGPEFLTYFQNEAQLEKSRLLSDRFSAERPKGSFSTLEIQRTEQGDSAMYLCASSISGARNTEAFFGQGTRLTVV.

The chain has TRBV6-1 and TRBJ2-7; D is undetermined. The germline CDR1 and CDR2 sequences are MNHNS and SASEGT. This CDR3 is built from 13 residues. V gave up 1 base and J gave up 7 bases, with 11 bases separating them. As DNA, the CDR3 is TGTGCCAGCAGTGAAGACTCCTTAGGGGAGCAGTACTTC. Translating gives CASSEDSLGEQYF.

This clonotype has more than one count but fewer than ten. J is TRBJ1-2 and V is TRBV7-6, with unresolved D. Trimming left V 5 bases short and J 7 bases short, with 17 bases between. The CDR3 loop spans 14 amino acids. Germline V CDR1 and CDR2: SGHVS, FNYEAQ. The CDR3 protein is CASSAVSTGGGYTF. CDR3 sequence (DNA): TGTGCCAGCAGCGCCGTTTCCACGGGAGGTGGCTACACCTTC.

This clonotype was seen a few times. The chain links TRBV6-2 or TRBV6-3 to TRBJ2-3, with TRBD2 matching over 13 bases. Germline CDR1 and CDR2: MNHEY and SVGEGT. The CDR3 contains 19 residues. The ends lost 4 bases at V and 0 bases at J; junction bases unmatched: 10. The chain's CDR3 is CASSSFGLAGAVSTDTQYF. The CDR3 region has the DNA TGTGCCAGCAGTTCTTTCGGACTAGCGGGGGCAGTTAGCACAGATACGCAGTATTTT.

Only a few counts were recorded for this clonotype. The CDR3 region is CASSLNSGLAGELFF. The CDR3 DNA sequence: TGTGCCAGCAGCTTAAATTCCGGGCTGGCCGGGGAGCTGTTTTTT. The rearrangement uses TRBV7-3 and TRBJ2-2; unclear D gene. Germline CDR1 is SGHTA and CDR2 is FQGTGA. The CDR3 length is 15 residues. The V end lost 1 base, the J end lost 6 bases, and 12 bases lay between the germline ends.

The chain links TRBV5-4 to TRBJ1-4; D gene uncertain. The CDR3 is 13 residues long. V dropped 4 bases and J dropped 2 bases, with 6 bases sitting between them. CDR1 SGHNT and CDR2 YYREEE come from the germline V gene (reference sequence). The CDR3 region is CASSRTTNEKLFF. The CDR3 DNA is TGTGCCAGCAGCCGTACGACTAATGAAAAACTGTTTTTT.

This clonotype showed up many times. The chain uses TRBV7-3 and TRBJ2-1, with a weak D call TRBD2 (5 bases). Germline CDR1 SGHTA, CDR2 FQGTGA. V lost 0 bases to trimming and J lost 2 bases, with 8 bases between them. The CDR3 contains 15 residues. CDR3 amino acids: CASSLTNGAYNEQFF. As DNA, the CDR3 is TGTGCCAGCAGCTTAACTAACGGGGCCTACAATGAGCAGTTCTTC.

This clonotype has a count of ten or more. The V gene is TRBV6-1, the J gene TRBJ2-2; TRBD2 matches 10 bases. The trim removed 7 bases at V and 3 bases at J, leaving 8 bases unmatched. Germline V gene data show CDR1 as MNHNS and CDR2 as SASEGT. This CDR3 contains 16 residues. As DNA, the CDR3 is TGTGCCAGCACCAGAGAAGCGGGAGGGTACACCGGGGAGCTGTTTTTT. Translating gives CASTREAGGYTGELFF.

This clonotype was counted between two and nine times. This rearrangement joins TRBV20-1 to TRBJ2-3, with 7 bases lining up with TRBD1. The CDR3 has 14 residues. V lost 6 bases, J lost 5 bases, and 11 bases stayed unmatched. Per the germline V gene, CDR1 is DFQATT and CDR2 is SNEGSKA (reference sequence). The CDR3 loop is CSAQKGQSKDTQYF. The CDR3 region has the DNA TGCAGTGCCCAGAAGGGACAGAGTAAAGATACGCAGTATTTT.

This clonotype was counted a few times. V and J are TRBV13 and TRBJ2-1, with 11 bases matching TRBD2. CDR1 and CDR2 (germline): PRHDT, FYEKMQ (reference sequence). CDR3 size: 14 residues. The J segment lost 2 bases and the V segment lost 8 bases, leaving 2 bases of the junction unmatched. The CDR3 DNA sequence: TGTGCCAGCTATAGCGGGGGGGCCTACAATGAGCAGTTCTTC. It is translated as CASYSGGAYNEQFF.

The V call is TRBV7-2, the J call TRBJ2-6; the D gene is possibly TRBD2 (5 bases). The CDR3 loop spans 15 amino acids. Trimming removed 1 base at V and 3 bases at J, with 7 bases between. Germline-derived CDR1 and CDR2 are SGHTA and FQGNSA. The CDR3 loop is CASSLVGVGANVLTF. For the CDR3, the DNA is TGTGCCAGCAGCTTAGTCGGGGTTGGGGCCAACGTCCTGACTTTC.